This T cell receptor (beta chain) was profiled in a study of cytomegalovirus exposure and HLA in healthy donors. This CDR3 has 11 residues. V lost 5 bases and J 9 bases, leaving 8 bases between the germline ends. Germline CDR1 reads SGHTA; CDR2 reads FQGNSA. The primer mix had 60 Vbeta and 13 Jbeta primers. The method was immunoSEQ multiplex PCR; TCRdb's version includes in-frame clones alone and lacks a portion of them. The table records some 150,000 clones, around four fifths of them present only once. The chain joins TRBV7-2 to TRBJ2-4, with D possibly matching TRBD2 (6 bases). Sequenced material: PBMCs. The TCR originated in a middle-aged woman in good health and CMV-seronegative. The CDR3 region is CASSDGGIQYF. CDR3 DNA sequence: TGTGCCAGCAGCGACGGGGGCATTCAGTACTTC.